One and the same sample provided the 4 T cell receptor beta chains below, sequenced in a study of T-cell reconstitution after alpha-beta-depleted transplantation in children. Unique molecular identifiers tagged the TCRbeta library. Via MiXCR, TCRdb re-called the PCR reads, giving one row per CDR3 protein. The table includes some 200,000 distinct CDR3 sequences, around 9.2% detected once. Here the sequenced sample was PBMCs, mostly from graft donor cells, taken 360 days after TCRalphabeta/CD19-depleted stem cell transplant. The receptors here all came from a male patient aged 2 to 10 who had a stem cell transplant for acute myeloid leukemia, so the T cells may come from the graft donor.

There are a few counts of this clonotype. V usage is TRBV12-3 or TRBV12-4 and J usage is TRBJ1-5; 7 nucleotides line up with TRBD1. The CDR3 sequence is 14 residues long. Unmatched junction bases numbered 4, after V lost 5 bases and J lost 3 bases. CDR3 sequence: CASSRTGANQPQHF. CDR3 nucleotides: TGTGCCAGCAGTAGAACAGGGGCCAATCAGCCCCAGCATTTT.

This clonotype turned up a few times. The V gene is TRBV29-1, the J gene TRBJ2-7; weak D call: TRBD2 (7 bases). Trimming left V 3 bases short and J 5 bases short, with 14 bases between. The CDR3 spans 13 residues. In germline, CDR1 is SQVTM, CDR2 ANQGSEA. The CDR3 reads CSVEGGGVHEQYF. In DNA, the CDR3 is TGCAGCGTTGAGGGGGGGGGCGTCCACGAGCAGTACTTC.

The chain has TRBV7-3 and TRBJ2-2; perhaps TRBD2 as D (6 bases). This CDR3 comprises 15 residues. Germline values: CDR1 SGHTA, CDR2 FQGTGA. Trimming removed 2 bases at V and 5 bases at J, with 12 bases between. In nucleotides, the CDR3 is TGTGCCAGCAGCTTAGTTGGAGGGTGGACCGGGGAGCTGTTTTTT. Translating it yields CASSLVGGWTGELFF.

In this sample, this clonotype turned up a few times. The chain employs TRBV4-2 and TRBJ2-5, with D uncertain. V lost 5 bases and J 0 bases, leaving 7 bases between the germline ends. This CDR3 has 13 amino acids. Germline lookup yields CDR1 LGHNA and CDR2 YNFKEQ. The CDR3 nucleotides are TGTGCCAGCAGCTCACCGTACCAAGAGACCCAGTACTTC. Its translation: CASSSPYQETQYF.